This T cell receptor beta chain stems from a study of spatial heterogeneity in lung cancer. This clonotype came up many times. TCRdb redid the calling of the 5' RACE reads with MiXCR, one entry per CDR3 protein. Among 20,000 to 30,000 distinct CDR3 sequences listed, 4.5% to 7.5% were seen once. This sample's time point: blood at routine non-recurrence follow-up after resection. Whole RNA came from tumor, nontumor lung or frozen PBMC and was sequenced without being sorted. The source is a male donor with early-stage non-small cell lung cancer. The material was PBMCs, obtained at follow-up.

The CDR3 DNA reads TGTGCCAGTTCTCCTCGACAGGATCAAGGGAAAGAGACCCAGTACTTC. As protein: CASSPRQDQGKETQYF. The chain couples TRBV19 to TRBJ2-5, with TRBD1 as a possible D gene (6 bases). Germline V gives CDR1 LNHDA, CDR2 SQIVND (reference sequence). The CDR3 contains 16 residues. The ends were cut back, 8 bases at V and 3 bases at J, with 22 bases in the middle.